This T cell receptor beta chain was captured in a study of beta chain features in type 1 diabetes. Points from the study as a whole: Shorter TCRB CDR3s, moderately but significantly so, marked every one of the four CD4+ subsets in Type 1 diabetes patients.

Expressed TCRB transcripts got sequenced, as all isolated RNA was reverse transcribed. Naive, central memory and regulatory T cell samples yielded some 3.9 million reads on average. Measured with immunoSEQ multiplex PCR; TCRdb has only the in-frame clones, and not every one. Of 600,000 to 700,000 clones listed, 9.5% to 15% were seen once; the top ten hold more than 0.09%. As to this clone: Its antigen is unidentified.

The CDR3 consists of 13 residues. Germline lookup yields CDR1 GTSNPN and CDR2 SVGIG (reference sequence). Trimming left V 1 base short and J 0 bases short, with 4 bases between. This rearrangement joins TRBV30 to TRBJ1-3; D remains ambiguous. Source material: naive CD4+ T cells from blood. The clonotype was recovered from a man aged 25-40 years with type 1 diabetes. CDR3: CAWSADSGNTIYF. The CDR3 DNA reads TGTGCCTGGAGTGCGGACTCTGGAAACACCATATATTTT.